This T cell receptor beta chain was identified during a study of blood T cell repertoires in COVID-19. The data were produced by immunoSEQ multiplex PCR, yet TCRdb's version contains in-frame clones alone and is incomplete. The sample has hundreds of thousands of clones, around 90% seen once. The CDR3 spans 14 residues. CDR1 is MDHEN, CDR2 SYDVKM, per germline. Trimming left V 5 bases short and J 2 bases short, with 13 bases between. This chain links TRBV28 with TRBJ2-7; D possibly corresponds to TRBD1 (6 bases). The specimen was peripheral blood. The TCR was taken from a woman aged 50 to 60 with COVID-19, enrolled during active disease. The CDR3 reads CASSHRDLAYEQYF. Written as DNA, the CDR3 is TGTGCCAGCAGTCACAGGGACCTGGCCTACGAGCAGTACTTC.